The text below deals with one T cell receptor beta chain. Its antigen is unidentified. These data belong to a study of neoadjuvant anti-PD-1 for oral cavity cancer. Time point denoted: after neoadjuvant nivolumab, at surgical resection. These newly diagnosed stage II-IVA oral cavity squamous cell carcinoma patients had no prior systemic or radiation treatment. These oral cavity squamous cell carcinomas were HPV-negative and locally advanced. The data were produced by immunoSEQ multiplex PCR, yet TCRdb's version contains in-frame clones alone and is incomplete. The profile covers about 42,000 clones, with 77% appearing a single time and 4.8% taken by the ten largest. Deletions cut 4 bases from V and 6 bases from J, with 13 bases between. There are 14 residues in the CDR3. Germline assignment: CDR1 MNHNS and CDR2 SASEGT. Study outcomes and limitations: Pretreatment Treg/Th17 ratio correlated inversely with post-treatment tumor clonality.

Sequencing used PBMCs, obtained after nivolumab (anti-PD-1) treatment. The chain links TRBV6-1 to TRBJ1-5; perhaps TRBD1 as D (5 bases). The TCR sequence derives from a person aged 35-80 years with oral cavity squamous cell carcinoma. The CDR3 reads CASSAADGGQPQHF. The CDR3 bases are TGTGCCAGCAGTGCTGCAGACGGGGGTCAGCCCCAGCATTTT.